The 21 T cell receptor beta chains in this list originate from one sample, sequenced in a study of response to subunit inactivated influenza vaccine. Each CDR3 protein gets one entry after TCRdb re-called the RT-PCR reads with MiXCR. The sample has a few hundred thousand distinct CDR3 sequences, about 15% seen once. The material was PBMCs from blood, obtained 11 to 12 days after vaccination. The source of these receptors is a man aged 50-60 years who received an inactivated influenza vaccine.

In nucleotides, the CDR3 is TGTGCCAGCAGTTACTCACTACCCGGACAGGGGGAAAACGAGCAGTACTTC. Amino acids: CASSYSLPGQGENEQYF. V is TRBV6-5 and J is TRBJ2-7; 10 nucleotides match TRBD1. The trim removed 0 bases at V and 5 bases at J, leaving 10 bases unmatched. Germline CDR1 is MNHEY and CDR2 is SVGAGI. The length of the CDR3 is 17 residues.

There are a few counts of this clonotype. The V and J genes are TRBV5-5 and TRBJ1-2; no clear D gene. CDR3 length equals 12 residues. The germline V gene encodes CDR1 SGHKS and CDR2 YYEKEE (reference sequence). V lost 1 base to trimming and J lost 7 bases, with 8 bases between them. This CDR3 reads CASSLNGLGYTF. The DNA of the CDR3 is TGTGCCAGCAGCTTGAACGGACTTGGCTACACCTTC.

This clonotype was seen repeatedly, ten times or more. This chain connects TRBV6-2 or TRBV6-3 to TRBJ2-1, with a weak D call TRBD1 (7 bases). Germline CDR1 and CDR2: MNHEY and SVGEGT. V was shortened by 3 bases and J by 6 bases, with 12 bases between the two germline ends. This CDR3 region has 14 residues. CDR3 sequence: CASSYGQGGNEQFF. The CDR3 nucleotides are TGTGCCAGCAGTTATGGGCAGGGGGGCAATGAGCAGTTCTTC.

The genes are TRBV7-9 and TRBJ2-7; tentatively, D is TRBD1 (5 bases). The germline V gene encodes CDR1 SEHNR and CDR2 FQNEAQ (reference sequence). This CDR3 region has 15 residues. The V end was cut by 2 bases, the J end by 2 bases, with 13 bases between. The CDR3 protein is CASSLSGQPTYEQYF. The DNA for the CDR3 is TGTGCCAGCAGCTTATCAGGGCAGCCTACCTACGAGCAGTACTTC.

The V call is TRBV3-1, the J call TRBJ2-7; D is uncertain. This CDR3 comprises 11 residues. The V end was cut by 1 base, the J end by 6 bases, with 4 bases between. Per the germline V gene, CDR1 is LGHDT and CDR2 is YNNKEL (reference sequence). CDR3 in DNA: TGTGCCAGCAGCCAAGGGCCCGAGCAGTACTTC. Translating it yields CASSQGPEQYF.

This clonotype was found many times. The CDR3 sequence: CASSLGGTPYEQYF. In DNA form, the CDR3 reads TGTGCCAGCAGTTTGGGGGGGACTCCCTACGAGCAGTACTTC. The V and J genes are TRBV12-3 or TRBV12-4 and TRBJ2-7, with 7 bases fitting TRBD2. The CDR3 is made up of 14 amino acids. J was trimmed by 2 bases and V by 3 bases; bases with no gene match: 4.

CDR3 region: CASSLEYLAKNIQYF. The DNA of the CDR3 is TGTGCCAGCAGCTTAGAATACCTAGCCAAAAACATTCAGTACTTC. The chain combines TRBV7-2 with TRBJ2-4, with D hard to call. The CDR3 is 15 amino acids. V lost 1 base, J lost 0 bases, and 7 bases lay in between. The germline V gene has CDR1 SGHTA and CDR2 FQGNSA.

This clonotype was seen only a few times. The chain couples TRBV7-8 to TRBJ2-1; 10 positions agree with TRBD2. V was pared by 5 bases and J by 6 bases, with 7 bases of the junction left unmatched. The CDR3 has 15 residues. Germline CDR1 and CDR2: SGHVS and FQNEAQ. The CDR3 loop is CASSVGTSVGNEQFF. The DNA for the CDR3 is TGTGCCAGCAGCGTTGGGACTAGCGTTGGCAATGAGCAGTTCTTC.

This clonotype was observed a handful of times. CDR3 in amino acids: CSARAQDGGELFF. The DNA for the CDR3 is TGCAGTGCTAGAGCACAGGATGGCGGGGAGCTGTTTTTT. The chain is built from TRBV20-1 and TRBJ2-2; D perhaps matches TRBD1 (5 bases). CDR1 DFQATT and CDR2 SNEGSKA come from the germline V gene (reference sequence). The CDR3 runs to 13 residues. The V gene lost 1 base and the J gene lost 7 bases, with 10 bases spanning the gap.

This clonotype was observed at least ten times. The chain couples TRBV12-3 or TRBV12-4 to TRBJ1-5, with 8 bases fitting TRBD1. This CDR3 is 15 amino acids long. V shed 1 base and J 5 bases; nucleotides not matched to a gene: 4. For the CDR3, the DNA is TGTGCCAGCAGTTTAGGCAGGGGGCCTTATCAGCCCCAGCATTTT. Translation gives CASSLGRGPYQPQHF.

J is TRBJ2-1 and V is TRBV5-1; D remains unclear. Germline assignment: CDR1 SGHRS and CDR2 YFSETQ. This CDR3 contains 15 residues. V was clipped by 0 bases and J by 7 bases, with 14 bases between them. DNA of the CDR3: TGCGCCAGCAGCTTGGACGGCAGAGCTCAAAATGAGCAGTTCTTC. It specifies CASSLDGRAQNEQFF.

The chain recombines TRBV20-1 with TRBJ2-1; D unresolved. Trimming removed 2 bases at V and 4 bases at J, with 12 bases between. The V gene's germline CDR1 is DFQATT and CDR2 SNEGSKA (reference sequence). This CDR3 region has 14 residues. The CDR3 nucleotides are TGCAGTGCTAGACCCCCGAGTGGATACAATGAGCAGTTCTTC. This gives the protein CSARPPSGYNEQFF.

This clonotype was counted a few times. The genes are TRBV12-3 or TRBV12-4 and TRBJ2-3; TRBD2 matches at 7 bases. The CDR3 consists of 16 residues. With 1 base clipped from V and 4 bases from J, the junction kept 8 bases outside the gene matches. The CDR3 loop reads CASSLGGGIVADTQYF. The CDR3 DNA reads as TGTGCCAGCAGTTTAGGCGGGGGAATAGTTGCAGATACGCAGTATTTT.

This clonotype has a count of ten or more. This sequence joins TRBV7-2 and TRBJ2-5, with no clear D. The CDR3 is made up of 15 amino acids. V dropped 2 bases and J dropped 5 bases, with 15 bases sitting between them. Germline loops: CDR1 SGHTA, CDR2 FQGNSA. The CDR3 nucleotides are TGTGCCAGCAGCTTAACCGTCAACCCCCGGGAGACCCAGTACTTC. Encoded protein: CASSLTVNPRETQYF.

This clonotype came up a few times. This rearrangement joins TRBV20-1 to TRBJ2-2; 9 nucleotides line up with TRBD2. The CDR3 consists of 14 residues. Germline CDR1 is DFQATT and CDR2 is SNEGSKA (reference sequence). Unmatched junction bases numbered 5, after V lost 3 bases and J lost 6 bases. CDR3: CSARNIAGAGELFF. CDR3 in DNA: TGCAGTGCTAGGAACATAGCGGGAGCCGGGGAGCTGTTTTTT.

The sample holds a few counts of this clonotype. This rearrangement joins TRBV30 to TRBJ2-7, with 13 bases fitting TRBD2. The V segment lost 8 bases and the J segment 3 bases; nucleotides outside the gene matches: 4. The CDR3 runs 13 residues. The germline gives CDR1 GTSNPN, CDR2 SVGIG (reference sequence). The CDR3: CAAGLAGIYEQYF. In DNA form, the CDR3 reads TGTGCCGCGGGACTAGCGGGGATCTACGAGCAGTACTTC.

The chain has TRBV25-1 and TRBJ2-7; 8 nucleotides agree with TRBD2. The CDR3 is 14 residues long. Germline assignment: CDR1 MGHDK and CDR2 SYGVNS. Trimming removed 4 bases from V and 2 bases from J; junction bases left unmatched: 4. The CDR3 DNA is TGTGCCAGCAGTGGGATTAGCGGGACCTACGAGCAGTACTTC. The encoded protein is CASSGISGTYEQYF.

This clonotype came up a few times. The gene calls are TRBV20-1 and TRBJ2-3, with 10 bases matching TRBD1. CDR1 is DFQATT and CDR2 is SNEGSKA in the germline V gene (reference sequence). The CDR3 extends over 14 amino acids. The trim removed 4 bases at V and 5 bases at J, leaving 6 bases unmatched. CDR3 amino acids: CSATDRGRLDTQYF. For the CDR3, the DNA is TGCAGTGCTACAGACAGGGGGCGATTAGATACGCAGTATTTT.

The chain couples TRBV5-6 to TRBJ1-5, with D tentatively TRBD1 (5 bases). V lost 4 bases to trimming and J lost 6 bases, with 17 bases between them. The CDR3 runs 15 residues. Germline V gene sequence: CDR1 SGHDT, CDR2 YYEEEE. The CDR3 loop reads CASSTGGFGGQPQHF. For the CDR3, the DNA is TGTGCCAGCAGCACGGGGGGGTTCGGCGGTCAGCCCCAGCATTTT.

On this clonotype: This may arise from a read error, as a much more abundant clone is one base away. The chain is built from TRBV7-8 and TRBJ2-1; 9 bases are a match to TRBD2. Germline V gene sequence: CDR1 SGHVS, CDR2 FQNEAQ. The CDR3 consists of 18 residues. The CDR3 protein is CAGSLRGASGTSYNEQFF. In DNA, the CDR3 is TGTGCCGGCAGCTTAAGGGGGGCTAGCGGGACTTCCTACAATGAGCAGTTCTTC.

In this sample, this clonotype turned up a few times. This chain links TRBV7-9 with TRBJ1-6; D call uncertain. Trimming left V 5 bases short and J 7 bases short, with 12 bases between. The CDR3 has 14 amino acids. The germline CDR1 and CDR2 sequences are SEHNR and FQNEAQ (reference sequence). CDR3 residues: CASSREQRNSPLHF. CDR3 coding DNA: TGTGCCAGCAGCCGGGAACAGAGAAATTCACCCCTCCACTTT.